The clone carrying this TCR beta chain was observed a handful of times. Its antigen is unidentified. The sample originates from a study of beta chain features in type 1 diabetes. Study-level findings and limits: TCRB CDR3 length was moderately but significantly reduced in all four CD4+ subsets of Type 1 diabetes patients.

The CDR3 has 15 amino acids. Germline V gene sequence: CDR1 MNHEY, CDR2 SVGAGI. V lost 2 bases and J lost 4, with 14 bases in between. Isolated RNA was reverse transcribed in full, so expressed TCRB transcripts were sequenced. Assay: immunoSEQ multiplex PCR; the TCRdb copy retains only in-frame clones and omits some. Of 300,000 or so clones detected, roughly an eighth appear once; the ten largest clones hold under 0.02%. V gene TRBV6-5 combines with J gene TRBJ1-2, with a weak D call TRBD1 (5 bases). Sequencing was done on a sample of naive CD4+ T cells from blood. The source is a man aged 30-40 years with type 1 diabetes. The CDR3 loop reads CASSYGGLASYGYTF. In nucleotides, the CDR3 is TGTGCCAGCAGTTACGGGGGACTCGCCTCCTATGGCTACACCTTC.